A single count supports the clone carrying this TCR beta chain. This entry comes from a study of T cell changes during pregnancy in multiple sclerosis. Germline loops: CDR1 MNHEY, CDR2 SMNVEV (reference sequence). This CDR3 region has 14 residues. Trimming removed 5 bases from V and 4 bases from J, with 12 bases in between. Sequenced by immunoSEQ multiplex PCR; TCRdb stores in-frame clones only, minus some. The repertoire consists of more than 45,000 clones, with roughly 93% occurring once and the leading ten covering more than 3%. Sample: CD8+ T cells from peripheral blood mononuclear cells, taken in the second trimester of pregnancy. The TCR comes from a female donor with multiple sclerosis, enrolled in a pregnancy study. This chain connects TRBV27 to TRBJ1-5; the D gene is possibly TRBD1 (6 bases). CDR3 nucleotide sequence: TGTGCCAGCAGTATCCAGGGGACGAATCAGCCCCAGCATTTT. Translation: CASSIQGTNQPQHF.